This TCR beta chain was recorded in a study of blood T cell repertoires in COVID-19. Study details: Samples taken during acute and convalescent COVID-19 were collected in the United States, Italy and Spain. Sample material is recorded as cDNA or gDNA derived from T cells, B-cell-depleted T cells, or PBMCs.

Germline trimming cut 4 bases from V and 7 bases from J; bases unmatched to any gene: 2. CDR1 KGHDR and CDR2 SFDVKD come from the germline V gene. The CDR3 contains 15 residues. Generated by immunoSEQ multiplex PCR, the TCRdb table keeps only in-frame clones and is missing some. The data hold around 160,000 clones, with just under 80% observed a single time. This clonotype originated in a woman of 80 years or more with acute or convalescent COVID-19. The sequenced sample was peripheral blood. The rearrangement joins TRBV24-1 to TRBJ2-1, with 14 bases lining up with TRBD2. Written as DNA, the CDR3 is TGTGCCACCAGTGACTGGACTAGCGGGGGGAATGAGCAGTTCTTC. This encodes CATSDWTSGGNEQFF.